Below, 31 T cell receptor beta chains from the same sample are listed, as sequenced in a study of OX40 agonist ivuxolimab in advanced cancers. Clones were read by immunoSEQ multiplex PCR, and TCRdb kept only the in-frame ones, dropping some. The table has about 95,000 clones, over 75% seen once. This specimen was CD4+ or CD8+ T cells sorted from blood, taken in a trial of the OX40 agonist ivuxolimab. The source is an adult with an advanced solid tumor such as melanoma, head and neck, liver or kidney cancer.

The V and J genes are TRBV5-1 and TRBJ2-7, with D perhaps matching TRBD2 (6 bases). Trimming stripped 4 bases from V and 2 bases from J, with 19 bases between. The germline V gene has CDR1 SGHRS and CDR2 YFSETQ. The CDR3 loop spans 16 amino acids. In DNA form, the CDR3 reads TGCGCCAGCAGCCTCTCTGTCGGGGGTGTCCCCTACGAGCAGTACTTC. The encoded protein is CASSLSVGGVPYEQYF.

The rearrangement uses TRBV5-4 and TRBJ1-1; D call uncertain. Trimming removed 0 bases at V and 6 bases at J, with 9 bases between. CDR1 and CDR2 (germline): SGHNT, YYREEE (reference sequence). The CDR3 is made up of 13 amino acids. CDR3 region: CASSLGTLAEAFF. The CDR3 bases are TGTGCCAGCAGCTTGGGCACCCTGGCTGAAGCTTTCTTT.

V and J are TRBV5-4 and TRBJ2-1, with 8 nucleotides matching TRBD2. Trimming removed 4 bases from V and 4 bases from J; junction bases left unmatched: 13. Germline V gene lookup returns CDR1 SGHNT and CDR2 YYREEE (reference sequence). The CDR3 sequence is 17 residues long. This chain's CDR3 is CASSANKAGAGYNEQFF. In DNA, the CDR3 is TGTGCCAGCAGCGCAAATAAAGCGGGAGCCGGGTACAATGAGCAGTTCTTC.

Turning to this clone: The identical CDR3 is also encoded by other nucleotide sequences in the sample. The chain links TRBV11-3 to TRBJ2-7; D gene uncertain. The CDR3 loop spans 12 amino acids. Germline values: CDR1 SGHNT, CDR2 YENEEA. Trimming shortened V by 1 base and J by 3 bases, and 4 bases separated the two germline ends. The CDR3 sequence: CASSLVGYEQYF. DNA for the CDR3: TGTGCCAGCAGCTTAGTTGGCTACGAGCAGTACTTC.

The chain is built from TRBV14 and TRBJ2-3, with 10 nucleotides matching TRBD2. Trimming removed 1 base from V and 6 bases from J; junction bases left unmatched: 7. CDR3 length: 16 amino acids. Per the germline V gene, CDR1 is SGHDN and CDR2 is FVKESK. CDR3 DNA sequence: TGTGCCAGCAGCCAAGTGAGGACTAGCGGAACCGATACGCAGTATTTT. Protein sequence: CASSQVRTSGTDTQYF.

The rearrangement uses TRBV4-1 and TRBJ2-7, with D uncertain. This CDR3 has 15 amino acids. The ends were cut back, 4 bases at V and 1 base at J, with 14 bases in the middle. In germline, CDR1 is MGHRA, CDR2 YSYEKL. This chain's CDR3 is CASSPMIGRSYEQYF. The DNA for the CDR3 is TGCGCCAGCAGCCCCATGATAGGCCGTTCCTACGAGCAGTACTTC.

The gene calls are TRBV30 and TRBJ1-4; D ambiguous. Trimming took off 3 bases at V and 7 bases at J, with 15 bases between the two ends. The CDR3 runs 14 residues. Germline CDR1 reads GTSNPN; CDR2 reads SVGIG (reference sequence). CDR3 protein: CAWRPPGGGEKLFF. Written as DNA, the CDR3 is TGTGCCTGGAGACCCCCCGGAGGCGGTGAAAAACTGTTTTTT. Full variable domain (rest looked up from reference TRBV30 and TRBJ1-4): SQTIHQWPATLVQPVGSPLSLECTVEGTSNPNLYWYRQAAGRGLQLLFYSVGIGQISSEVPQNLSASRPQDRQFILSSKKLLLSDSGFYLCAWRPPGGGEKLFFGSGTQLSVL.

This clone has a single count. The V and J genes are TRBV7-6 and TRBJ2-2; TRBD2 agrees at 9 bases. Germline values: CDR1 SGHVS, CDR2 FNYEAQ. The CDR3 contains 16 residues. After removal of 2 bases from V and 6 bases from J, the junction contained 7 bases not matched to a gene. DNA for the CDR3: TGTGCCAGCAGCTTATTCGCGGGAGGGCCGTCCGGGGAGCTGTTTTTT. This gives the protein CASSLFAGGPSGELFF.

V and J are TRBV28 and TRBJ1-2, with a tentative D call TRBD1 (6 bases). The CDR3 contains 14 residues. V gave up 3 bases and J gave up 4 bases, with 12 bases separating them. Germline lookup yields CDR1 MDHEN and CDR2 SYDVKM. CDR3 amino acids: CASSLLQGSYGYTF. The CDR3 nucleotides read TGTGCCAGCAGTTTGCTTCAGGGGTCCTATGGCTACACCTTC.

The rearrangement joins TRBV19 to TRBJ2-3; D is unresolved. V was clipped by 6 bases and J by 6 bases, with 13 bases between them. Germline V gives CDR1 LNHDA, CDR2 SQIVND (reference sequence). The CDR3 spans 13 residues. The CDR3 loop reads CASSAVFADTQYF. The CDR3 nucleotides are TGTGCCAGTAGCGCAGTCTTCGCCGATACGCAGTATTTT.

This rearrangement joins TRBV2 to TRBJ2-1, with TRBD2 matching 10 bases. The CDR3 is made up of 17 amino acids. V trimming: 4 bases; J trimming: 3 bases; junction bases outside the gene matches: 9. Germline-derived CDR1 and CDR2 are SNHLY and FYNNEI. The CDR3 region has the DNA TGTGCCAGCAGTGTGACCGTAGCGGGAGGTAACTACAATGAGCAGTTCTTC. Translating it yields CASSVTVAGGNYNEQFF.

The gene calls are TRBV15 and TRBJ1-1; D not resolved. The CDR3 runs 14 residues. V lost 0 bases and J lost 8, with 13 bases in between. The germline CDR1 and CDR2 sequences are LNHNV and YYDKDF (reference sequence). For the CDR3, the DNA is TGTGCCACCAGCAGAGATTTGGGAGGATTAGAAGCTTTCTTT. It specifies CATSRDLGGLEAFF.

The CDR3 DNA reads TGTGCCAGCAGCGATCCGGGAGGCCGGGAGACCCAGTACTTC. This gives the protein CASSDPGGRETQYF. V gene TRBV2 combines with J gene TRBJ2-5; 7 bases line up with TRBD2. CDR3 length equals 14 residues. Germline lookup yields CDR1 SNHLY and CDR2 FYNNEI. Trimming at V came to 6 bases and at J to 5 bases, leaving 9 bases not matched to a gene.

The genes are TRBV2 and TRBJ2-7; tentative D call: TRBD1 (6 bases). V gave up 7 bases and J gave up 0 bases, with 16 bases separating them. Per germline, CDR1 SNHLY and CDR2 FYNNEI. This CDR3 spans 15 amino acids. For the CDR3, the DNA is TGTGCCAGCATCAGAAACAGGGATCCCTCCTACGAGCAGTACTTC. Protein: CASIRNRDPSYEQYF.

The chain is built from TRBV14 and TRBJ2-5; D may be TRBD1 (6 bases). Germline V gives CDR1 SGHDN, CDR2 FVKESK. The CDR3 consists of 15 residues. Trimming took 1 base from V and 1 from J, leaving 10 bases between them. CDR3 sequence: CASSQGTAFQETQYF. The CDR3 DNA follows: TGTGCCAGCAGCCAAGGGACAGCCTTCCAAGAGACCCAGTACTTC.

This chain links TRBV6-6 with TRBJ1-2; D might be TRBD1 (6 bases). CDR1 and CDR2 from the germline V gene are MNHNY and SVGAGI (reference sequence). This CDR3 contains 16 residues. Trimming shortened V by 6 bases and J by 4 bases, and 21 bases separated the two germline ends. DNA of the CDR3: TGTGCCAGCAGCCCGGGTGATGGGGGGCGCGCCTATGGCTACACCTTC. Its protein product is CASSPGDGGRAYGYTF.

This chain links TRBV15 with TRBJ1-2; TRBD1 is a possible D gene (5 bases). The V gene's germline CDR1 is LNHNV and CDR2 YYDKDF (reference sequence). The V end lost 8 bases, the J end lost 8 bases, and 15 bases lay between the germline ends. This CDR3 has 12 residues. The CDR3, as DNA: TGTGCCACCGGGGGACCCTATTACGGCTACACCTTC. As protein: CATGGPYYGYTF.

The genes are TRBV2 and TRBJ2-1; 9 bases line up with TRBD2. V trimming: 9 bases; J trimming: 8 bases; junction bases outside the gene matches: 8. Germline V lookup: CDR1 SNHLY, CDR2 FYNNEI. This CDR3 spans 13 amino acids. Written as DNA, the CDR3 is TGTGCCAGAAGCGGGAGGTTCGGGCATGAGCAGTTCTTC. Amino acid sequence: CARSGRFGHEQFF.

V gene TRBV27 combines with J gene TRBJ2-3; 11 nucleotides line up with TRBD2. V gave up 6 bases and J gave up 2 bases; unmatched junction bases: 4. This CDR3 region has 15 residues. The germline gives CDR1 MNHEY, CDR2 SMNVEV (reference sequence). The CDR3 loop reads CASRRLAGFTDTQYF. In DNA, the CDR3 is TGTGCCAGCAGAAGACTAGCGGGATTCACAGATACGCAGTATTTT.

This chain links TRBV28 with TRBJ2-1; D remains unclear. The length of the CDR3 is 15 residues. Germline CDR1 is MDHEN and CDR2 is SYDVKM. V shed 7 bases and J shed 4 bases, with 17 bases lying between them. The CDR3 region has the DNA TGTGCCAGCATGTACGGCCGGGCGCGATACAATGAGCAGTTCTTC. This sequence encodes CASMYGRARYNEQFF.

V usage is TRBV6-4 and J usage is TRBJ1-4, with D tentatively TRBD1 (6 bases). The V and J ends lost 2 bases and 10 bases respectively, with 11 bases between them. Germline V gene sequence: CDR1 MRHNA, CDR2 SNTAGT. This CDR3 region has 13 residues. The CDR3 DNA follows: TGTGCCAGCAGTGACGGCAGGGGCGGAAAACTGTTTTTT. It is translated as CASSDGRGGKLFF.

The V and J genes are TRBV19 and TRBJ2-3; a possible D gene is TRBD2 (5 bases). Germline CDR1 reads LNHDA; CDR2 reads SQIVND (reference sequence). This CDR3 has 12 amino acids. V was shortened by 5 bases and J by 2 bases, with 5 bases between the two germline ends. CDR3 in DNA: TGTGCCAGTAGTCTAGCCACAGATACGCAGTATTTT. Residues: CASSLATDTQYF.

V usage is TRBV7-9 and J usage is TRBJ2-7, with D perhaps matching TRBD2 (6 bases). Germline lookup yields CDR1 SEHNR and CDR2 FQNEAQ (reference sequence). V was clipped by 4 bases and J by 1 base, with 17 bases between them. This CDR3 is built from 16 residues. CDR3 sequence (DNA): TGTGCCAGCAGCTCGTACGCCGGGACTTCTTCCTACGAGCAGTACTTC. It codes for CASSSYAGTSSYEQYF.

This clone occurred a few times. This chain connects TRBV7-5 to TRBJ2-7; TRBD2 is the table's D call and was not checked against the DNA. TRBV7-5 is an annotated pseudogene. This CDR3 spans 14 amino acids. This chain's CDR3 is CARSLGGSSNEQYF. The CDR3 DNA follows: TGTGCCAGAAGCTTAGGCGGGAGTTCCAACGAGCAGTACTTC.

This chain connects TRBV28 to TRBJ2-5; weak D call: TRBD1 (5 bases). The end of the DNA is better explained by TRBJ2-7, so the J call may be wrong. The CDR3 runs 13 residues. From germline, CDR1 is MDHEN and CDR2 SYDVKM. The CDR3 reads CAIQGFSSYEQYF. CDR3 coding DNA: TGTGCCATCCAGGGTTTTAGCTCCTACGAGCAGTACTTC.

The chain uses TRBV9 and TRBJ1-4, with 7 bases lining up with TRBD1. The CDR3 runs to 15 residues. The germline V gene has CDR1 SGDLS and CDR2 YYNGEE. The trim removed 3 bases at V and 1 base at J, leaving 3 bases unmatched. CDR3 nucleotide sequence: TGTGCCAGCAGCGAATACAGGGGAACTAATGAAAAACTGTTTTTT. Amino acid sequence: CASSEYRGTNEKLFF.

In this sample, this clone turned up once. This chain uses TRBV11-2 with TRBJ2-1, with unresolved D. The CDR3 totals 11 residues. The V gene lost 5 bases and the J gene lost 10 bases, with 9 bases spanning the gap. The germline gives CDR1 SGHAT, CDR2 FQNNGV. The chain's CDR3 is CASSIGKEQFF. The CDR3 bases are TGTGCCAGCAGCATTGGTAAGGAGCAGTTCTTC.

The V and J genes are TRBV30 and TRBJ2-7, with D perhaps TRBD2 (5 bases). V lost 1 base, J lost 4 bases, and 11 bases lay in between. The CDR3 extends over 13 amino acids. Germline loops: CDR1 GTSNPN, CDR2 SVGIG (reference sequence). The CDR3 DNA follows: TGTGCCTGGAGTGGCGGCCGCGGGTACGAGCAGTACTTC. Amino acids: CAWSGGRGYEQYF.

This clone was detected only once. The chain carries TRBV19 and TRBJ1-1; 11 nucleotides line up with TRBD1. Germline CDR1 reads LNHDA; CDR2 reads SQIVND (reference sequence). Trimming at V came to 2 bases and at J to 9 bases, leaving 2 bases not matched to a gene. The length of the CDR3 is 13 residues. This chain's CDR3 is CASSIMDRGQAFF. In DNA form, the CDR3 reads TGTGCCAGTAGTATAATGGACAGGGGGCAAGCTTTCTTT.

The CDR3 region has the DNA TGCGCCAGCAGCTTGGAGGGAGTAGGCAATCAGCCCCAGCATTTT. Protein product: CASSLEGVGNQPQHF. This chain connects TRBV5-1 to TRBJ1-5; D remains unclear. The CDR3 sequence is 15 residues long. V was trimmed by 0 bases and J by 2 bases, leaving 9 bases between them. Germline loops: CDR1 SGHRS, CDR2 YFSETQ.

This chain joins TRBV7-9 and TRBJ2-4; D unresolved. V lost 5 bases to trimming and J lost 6 bases, with 5 bases between them. This CDR3 comprises 11 residues. The germline CDR1 and CDR2 sequences are SEHNR and FQNEAQ (reference sequence). CDR3 nucleotides: TGTGCCAGCAGCGCAACAAACATTCAGTACTTC. Protein product: CASSATNIQYF.